Listed here are 14 T cell receptor beta chains from one sample, sequenced in a study of blood T cell repertoires in COVID-19. Sequencing was performed with immunoSEQ multiplex PCR; in TCRdb, only in-frame clones are kept and a portion is missing. This sample has about 200,000 clones, with around 80% found just once. Input material: peripheral blood. These receptors originate from a human donor in a cohort sampled during active COVID-19.

The V and J genes are TRBV6-1 and TRBJ2-4; tentative D call: TRBD1 (5 bases). The CDR3 runs to 15 residues. With 2 bases removed from V and 0 bases from J, the gap between germline ends came to 8 bases. The germline V gene encodes CDR1 MNHNS and CDR2 SASEGT. Here the CDR3 DNA reads TGTGCCAGCAGTGAACAGGGCCGAGCCAAAAACATTCAGTACTTC. It translates to CASSEQGRAKNIQYF.

The chain joins TRBV27 to TRBJ1-5; 7 bases are shared with TRBD1. The V gene end was trimmed by 5 bases and the J gene end by 3 bases; junction bases not matched to a gene: 4. Germline V gene data show CDR1 as MNHEY and CDR2 as SMNVEV (reference sequence). CDR3 length: 14 residues. CDR3 in DNA: TGTGCCAGCAGTCAACAGGGGAACAATCAGCCCCAGCATTTT. Residues: CASSQQGNNQPQHF.

V usage is TRBV5-4 and J usage is TRBJ2-2; TRBD1 agrees at 9 bases. From germline, CDR1 is SGHNT and CDR2 YYREEE (reference sequence). With 4 bases clipped from V and 4 bases from J, the junction kept 8 bases outside the gene matches. The length of the CDR3 is 16 residues. The CDR3 loop is CASSSRTGAPTGELFF. CDR3 in DNA: TGTGCCAGCAGCAGCAGGACAGGGGCTCCCACCGGGGAGCTGTTTTTT.

The V gene is TRBV10-3, the J gene TRBJ1-1; TRBD1 agrees at 7 bases. Germline V gives CDR1 ENHRY, CDR2 SYGVKD. This CDR3 spans 14 amino acids. Germline trimming cut 6 bases from V and 5 bases from J; bases unmatched to any gene: 9. The CDR3 bases are TGTGCCATCAGGTTACAGGGGCGGGGAACTGAAGCTTTCTTT. This codes for CAIRLQGRGTEAFF.

The J gene is TRBJ2-5, the V gene TRBV28, with 9 bases aligning to TRBD2. Trimming cost V 3 bases and J 6 bases; bases outside gene matches: 11. The length of the CDR3 is 16 residues. Per germline, CDR1 MDHEN and CDR2 SYDVKM. The CDR3 loop is CASSFLAGDGKKTQYF. CDR3 coding DNA: TGTGCCAGCAGTTTTTTAGCGGGAGATGGGAAGAAGACCCAGTACTTC.

The rearrangement links TRBV5-1 to TRBJ2-1, with 9 bases that match TRBD1. V dropped 2 bases and J dropped 4; count of bases not matched to a gene: 7. Germline-derived CDR1 and CDR2 are SGHRS and YFSETQ. This CDR3 spans 16 amino acids. The CDR3 spells CASSFLGTGIYNEQFF. CDR3 bases: TGCGCCAGCAGCTTCCTTGGGACAGGGATTTACAATGAGCAGTTCTTC.

The rearrangement joins TRBV15 to TRBJ2-3, with TRBD1 as a possible D gene (5 bases). CDR3 length equals 15 residues. V lost 0 bases and J 2 bases, leaving 9 bases between the germline ends. The germline V gene has CDR1 LNHNV and CDR2 YYDKDF (reference sequence). The CDR3 loop is CATSRDRVITDTQYF. Here the CDR3 DNA reads TGTGCCACCAGCAGAGACAGGGTTATCACAGATACGCAGTATTTT. Full variable domain (outside the CDR3, taken from reference TRBV15 and TRBJ2-3): DAMVIQNPRYQVTQFGKPVTLSCSQTLNHNVMYWYQQKSSQAPKLLFHYYDKDFNNEADTPDNFQSRRPNTSFCFLDIRSPGLGDTAMYLCATSRDRVITDTQYFGPGTRLTVL.

The chain is built from TRBV19 and TRBJ2-5, with no clear D. The germline V gene encodes CDR1 LNHDA and CDR2 SQIVND (reference sequence). This CDR3 region has 13 residues. Between the trimmed V and J ends, which lost 6 bases and 2 bases, there was a span of 10 bases. CDR3 coding DNA: TGTGCCAGTAGACCTGAGAATCAAGAGACCCAGTACTTC. It codes for CASRPENQETQYF.

The V and J genes are TRBV11-2 and TRBJ2-7; 9 bases fit TRBD2. In germline, CDR1 is SGHAT, CDR2 FQNNGV. Trimming cost V 2 bases and J 6 bases; bases outside gene matches: 11. The CDR3 extends over 16 amino acids. The chain's CDR3 is CASSLLRAGGRREQYF. The CDR3 nucleotides read TGTGCCAGCAGCTTATTGAGAGCGGGAGGACGACGCGAGCAGTACTTC.

The chain uses TRBV12-3 or TRBV12-4 and TRBJ2-1; D may be TRBD2 (6 bases). There are 13 residues in the CDR3. V dropped 5 bases and J dropped 6 bases, with 11 bases sitting between them. CDR3 in amino acids: CASSRDGGNEQFF. The CDR3 region has the DNA TGTGCCAGCAGTCGGGACGGGGGCAATGAGCAGTTCTTC.

V and J are TRBV27 and TRBJ2-1; TRBD2 is a possible D gene (6 bases). This CDR3 region has 13 residues. The germline CDR1 and CDR2 sequences are MNHEY and SMNVEV (reference sequence). V lost 2 bases and J 6 bases, leaving 8 bases between the germline ends. The CDR3 DNA follows: TGTGCCAGCAGTTTAAGCGGGCTCAATGAGCAGTTCTTC. The encoded protein is CASSLSGLNEQFF.

This rearrangement joins TRBV10-3 to TRBJ1-1; maybe TRBD1 (5 bases). This CDR3 is built from 13 residues. V lost 9 bases and J 1 base, leaving 12 bases between the germline ends. Germline V gives CDR1 ENHRY, CDR2 SYGVKD. The CDR3 DNA sequence: TGTGCCATAGCGGGGGGGTCGAACACTGAAGCTTTCTTT. It codes for CAIAGGSNTEAFF.

As to this clone: A much more abundant neighbour one base away suggests this may be a read error. Additional DNA sequences in this sample encode the identical CDR3. The chain carries TRBV29-1 and TRBJ1-2; maybe TRBD1 (5 bases). This CDR3 is built from 15 residues. CDR1 SQVTM and CDR2 ANQGSEA come from the germline V gene. The chain's CDR3 is CSVRAPGGGNYGYTF. The CDR3 DNA sequence: TGCAGCGTCCGGGCTCCGGGCGGGGGTAACTATGGCTACACCTTT.

The DNA for the CDR3 is TGTGCCAGCAGCAAAAGGCGGGAGATAAAGACCCAGTACTTC. Protein: CASSKRREIKTQYF. V is TRBV21-1 and J is TRBJ2-5; TRBD2 is the table's D call, not checked against the DNA. TRBV21-1 is listed as a pseudogene. The CDR3 loop spans 14 amino acids.